These 3 T cell receptor beta chains came from one sample sequenced in a study of blood T cell repertoires in COVID-19. Repertoires were generated with immunoSEQ multiplex PCR, while TCRdb's copy carries only in-frame clones and drops some. The sample lists about 140,000 clones, about four fifths occurring once. Specimen: PBMCs or T cells enriched from blood (not recorded which). The receptors were gathered from a woman between 18 and 29 years old who had been exposed to COVID-19.

V is TRBV2 and J is TRBJ2-7, with TRBD2 identical over 12 bases. Germline V gene data show CDR1 as SNHLY and CDR2 as FYNNEI. V lost 6 bases, J lost 0 bases, and 3 bases stayed unmatched. This CDR3 is built from 15 residues. CDR3: CASRALAGGSYEQYF. In DNA, the CDR3 is TGTGCCAGCAGGGCACTAGCGGGGGGCTCCTACGAGCAGTACTTC.

The chain links TRBV27 to TRBJ2-3; D might be TRBD1 (6 bases). Trimming removed 3 bases from V and 4 bases from J, with 8 bases in between. Germline CDR1 reads MNHEY; CDR2 reads SMNVEV (reference sequence). The CDR3 contains 13 residues. Written as DNA, the CDR3 is TGTGCCAGCAGTTTTCGACAGGCAGATACGCAGTATTTT. Its translation is CASSFRQADTQYF.

A single count supports this clone. This rearrangement joins TRBV4-1 to TRBJ2-1; TRBD2 might be the D (5 bases). Germline V gives CDR1 MGHRA, CDR2 YSYEKL. The germline V and J ends were trimmed by 1 base and 7 bases, with 17 bases remaining between them. The CDR3 has 16 residues. CDR3 nucleotide sequence: TGCGCCAGCAGCCAAGCTCGGACTGACTTGGTGAATGAGCAGTTCTTC. It is translated as CASSQARTDLVNEQFF.